The 23 T cell receptor beta chains below all came from one sample that was sequenced in a study of pediatric ulcerative colitis. The rectum was sampled with one to two pinch biopsies at colonoscopy. The repertoire was sequenced with immunoSEQ multiplex PCR; TCRdb's copy has only in-frame clones and lacks some. Found here are 45,000 to 55,000 clones, about four fifths of them singletons; the top ten hold roughly 3.4%. Sequencing was carried out using gut tissue. These receptors came from a girl between 10 and 17 years old with moderate ulcerative colitis.

The chain combines TRBV14 with TRBJ2-3; D gene uncertain. The V end was cut by 4 bases, the J end by 1 base, with 12 bases between. CDR1 is SGHDN, CDR2 FVKESK, per germline. The CDR3 spans 15 residues. This CDR3 reads CASSPGTGGTDTQYF. CDR3 in DNA: TGTGCCAGCAGCCCTGGAACCGGAGGCACAGATACGCAGTATTTT.

This chain links TRBV5-1 with TRBJ2-1; TRBD1 agrees at 7 bases. Trimming took 0 bases from V and 8 from J; bases not matched to a gene: 5. CDR1 and CDR2 (germline): SGHRS, YFSETQ. This CDR3 has 14 residues. CDR3 region: CASSLEGAWYEQFF. The CDR3 coding sequence is TGCGCCAGCAGCTTGGAGGGGGCTTGGTATGAGCAGTTCTTC.

V gene TRBV6-1 combines with J gene TRBJ2-1; TRBD2 aligns across 9 bases. The CDR3 has 16 residues. The J segment lost 3 bases and the V segment lost 1 base, leaving 4 bases of the junction unmatched. Germline V lookup: CDR1 MNHNS, CDR2 SASEGT. CDR3 sequence reads: CASSEVAGAFYNEQFF. The DNA of the CDR3 is TGTGCCAGCAGTGAAGTAGCGGGAGCATTCTACAATGAGCAGTTCTTC.

By sample fraction, this clone is medium-sized (0.01 to 0.1%). The chain links TRBV2 to TRBJ1-1; D gene unclear. In germline, CDR1 is SNHLY, CDR2 FYNNEI. This CDR3 is 17 amino acids long. Trimming stripped 6 bases from V and 0 bases from J, with 20 bases between. In DNA, the CDR3 is TGTGCCAGCAGAGAAAGGCCGGTGAGGCCAATGAACACTGAAGCTTTCTTT. Amino acids: CASRERPVRPMNTEAFF.

The gene calls are TRBV29-1 and TRBJ2-6; D is unresolved. Germline lookup yields CDR1 SQVTM and CDR2 ANQGSEA. The CDR3 spans 13 residues. Deletions cut 2 bases from V and 1 base from J, with 3 bases between. The CDR3 loop is CSVETSGANVLTF. For the CDR3, the DNA is TGCAGCGTTGAAACGTCTGGGGCCAACGTCCTGACTTTC.

The chain uses TRBV10-3 and TRBJ1-1, with 7 bases lining up with TRBD1. CDR1 and CDR2 from the germline V gene are ENHRY and SYGVKD. Losses at the gene ends were 3 bases for V and 1 base for J; bases not matched to a gene: 5. The CDR3 contains 15 residues. The CDR3 is CAISDRAGGNTEAFF. CDR3 nucleotide sequence: TGTGCCATCAGTGATCGCGCAGGGGGGAACACTGAAGCTTTCTTT.

The V call is TRBV27, the J call TRBJ2-7; D possibly corresponds to TRBD2 (5 bases). Germline assignment: CDR1 MNHEY and CDR2 SMNVEV (reference sequence). Trimming removed 8 bases from V and 1 base from J, with 15 bases in between. The CDR3 runs 14 residues. CDR3 amino acids: CASYPSSGSYEQYF. CDR3 nucleotide sequence: TGTGCCAGCTACCCCTCCAGCGGTTCCTACGAGCAGTACTTC.

The gene calls are TRBV7-9 and TRBJ2-1; D ambiguous. The germline V gene encodes CDR1 SEHNR and CDR2 FQNEAQ (reference sequence). The CDR3 is made up of 12 amino acids. Trimming left V 5 bases short and J 7 bases short, with 9 bases between. CDR3 in DNA: TGTGCCAGCAGCCCGAGGTGGAATGAGCAGTTCTTC. Translated, it gives CASSPRWNEQFF.

In this sample, this clone turned up once. The chain joins TRBV2 to TRBJ2-5, with unresolved D. The CDR3 consists of 11 residues. The germline CDR1 and CDR2 sequences are SNHLY and FYNNEI. With 6 bases removed from V and 5 bases from J, the gap between germline ends came to 7 bases. In DNA, the CDR3 is TGTGCCAGCAGAGTCGGGGAGACCCAGTACTTC. This sequence encodes CASRVGETQYF.

This chain links TRBV6-5 with TRBJ2-2; D call uncertain. V shed 6 bases and J shed 8 bases, with 16 bases lying between them. CDR3 length: 14 amino acids. Germline CDR1 MNHEY, CDR2 SVGAGI. The CDR3 spells CASSRITQVGELFF. The DNA of the CDR3 is TGTGCCAGCAGCCGAATCACCCAGGTTGGGGAGCTGTTTTTT.

This rearrangement joins TRBV15 to TRBJ2-7; D call uncertain. CDR1 and CDR2 (germline): LNHNV, YYDKDF (reference sequence). The CDR3 consists of 12 residues. V lost 0 bases to trimming and J lost 3 bases, with 3 bases between them. This chain's CDR3 is CATSRDIYEQYF. The DNA of the CDR3 is TGTGCCACCAGCAGAGATATCTACGAGCAGTACTTC. Full variable domain (rest looked up from reference TRBV15 and TRBJ2-7): DAMVIQNPRYQVTQFGKPVTLSCSQTLNHNVMYWYQQKSSQAPKLLFHYYDKDFNNEADTPDNFQSRRPNTSFCFLDIRSPGLGDTAMYLCATSRDIYEQYFGPGTRLTVT.

CDR3 protein: CASSQDPSGFTDTQYF. The CDR3 coding sequence is TGTGCCAGCAGCCAAGATCCTAGCGGATTCACAGATACGCAGTATTTT. This sequence joins TRBV4-2 and TRBJ2-3; 7 bases agree with TRBD2. V dropped 0 bases and J dropped 2; count of bases not matched to a gene: 5. The germline CDR1 and CDR2 sequences are LGHNA and YNFKEQ. The CDR3 extends over 16 amino acids.

V is TRBV28 and J is TRBJ2-4; D perhaps matches TRBD1 (5 bases). Germline CDR1 and CDR2: MDHEN and SYDVKM. This CDR3 has 15 amino acids. Trimming cost V 5 bases and J 0 bases, with 11 bases left between them. The CDR3 protein is CASSPGIVAKNIQYF. The CDR3 region has the DNA TGTGCCAGCAGTCCAGGGATTGTAGCCAAAAACATTCAGTACTTC. The variable domain in full, with the rest retrieved from reference TRBV28 and TRBJ2-4, is DVKVTQSSRYLVKRTGEKVFLECVQDMDHENMFWYRQDPGLGLRLIYFSYDVKMKEKGDIPEGYSVSREKKERFSLILESASTNQTSMYLCASSPGIVAKNIQYFGAGTRLSVL.

The rearrangement joins TRBV7-3 to TRBJ1-1; 7 positions match TRBD1. V was pared by 5 bases and J by 1 base, with 4 bases of the junction left unmatched. The CDR3 spans 14 residues. The germline gives CDR1 SGHTA, CDR2 FQGTGA. Here the CDR3 reads CASSATGKNTEAFF. CDR3 bases: TGTGCCAGCAGCGCGACAGGGAAGAACACTGAAGCTTTCTTT.

CDR3 sequence (DNA): TGCGCCAGCAGCCAAGAAAGTCGGGGCTTGAATGGCTACACCTTC. Its translation is CASSQESRGLNGYTF. This rearrangement joins TRBV4-1 to TRBJ1-2; tentatively, D is TRBD1 (5 bases). Germline V gene lookup returns CDR1 MGHRA and CDR2 YSYEKL. V lost 0 bases, J lost 6 bases, and 14 bases lay in between. This CDR3 has 15 residues.

This chain joins TRBV7-9 and TRBJ1-4, with TRBD1 matching over 8 bases. V shed 1 base, J shed 7 bases, and the junction held 5 bases outside the gene matches. The CDR3 runs to 15 residues. Germline V lookup: CDR1 SEHNR, CDR2 FQNEAQ (reference sequence). The CDR3 reads CASSLGQGATEKLFF. DNA for the CDR3: TGTGCCAGCAGCTTAGGGCAGGGGGCGACTGAAAAACTGTTTTTT.

The genes are TRBV7-9 and TRBJ2-7, with 7 positions matching TRBD1. The CDR3 length is 15 residues. V was clipped by 0 bases and J by 9 bases; unmatched bases: 11. Per germline, CDR1 SEHNR and CDR2 FQNEAQ (reference sequence). The CDR3 here is CASSLATGAHRGQYF. Here the CDR3 DNA reads TGTGCCAGCAGCTTAGCAACAGGGGCGCACCGGGGGCAGTACTTC.

This chain connects TRBV11-2 to TRBJ2-1, with TRBD1 matching over 9 bases. Germline CDR1 reads SGHAT; CDR2 reads FQNNGV. This CDR3 is built from 15 residues. V lost 5 bases, J lost 2 bases, and 4 bases stayed unmatched. In DNA form, the CDR3 reads TGTGCCAGCAGCCTCGGACAGGGGACCTACAATGAGCAGTTCTTC. Translating it yields CASSLGQGTYNEQFF.

The V gene is TRBV29-1, the J gene TRBJ2-7; D may correspond to TRBD1 or TRBD2 (5 bases each). Germline V gene data show CDR1 as SQVTM and CDR2 as ANQGSEA. This CDR3 has 14 amino acids. The ends were cut back, 4 bases at V and 3 bases at J, with 16 bases in the middle. For the CDR3, the DNA is TGCAGCGTTGGTGTCGGGACCCCCCACTACGAGCAGTACTTC. The encoded protein is CSVGVGTPHYEQYF.

This sequence joins TRBV28 and TRBJ1-2, with D possibly TRBD1 on 6 matching bases. The CDR3 spans 16 residues. The V and J ends lost 2 bases and 2 bases respectively, with 15 bases between them. Germline CDR1 reads MDHEN; CDR2 reads SYDVKM. The CDR3 here is CASSLLWGALNYGYTF. The CDR3 region has the DNA TGTGCCAGCAGTTTACTTTGGGGGGCCCTCAACTATGGCTACACCTTC.

This chain links TRBV2 with TRBJ2-3, with D hard to call. The V end was cut by 2 bases, the J end by 2 bases, with 8 bases between. Per the germline V gene, CDR1 is SNHLY and CDR2 is FYNNEI. The CDR3 runs 14 residues. The CDR3: CASSEQHFTDTQYF. DNA for the CDR3: TGTGCCAGCAGTGAACAACATTTCACAGATACGCAGTATTTT.

This chain joins TRBV5-1 and TRBJ2-1; 9 nucleotides match TRBD2. This CDR3 contains 14 residues. With 3 bases clipped from V and 4 bases from J, the junction kept 2 bases outside the gene matches. Germline V gene data show CDR1 as SGHRS and CDR2 as YFSETQ. In DNA, the CDR3 is TGCGCCAGCAGCTCAGCGGGGGGATACAATGAGCAGTTCTTC. Its translation: CASSSAGGYNEQFF.

This clone was picked up a small number of times. CDR3 amino acids: CASSQAGTDNEQFF. The CDR3 DNA follows: TGCGCCAGCAGCCAGGCCGGGACAGACAATGAGCAGTTCTTC. V usage is TRBV4-1 and J usage is TRBJ2-1, with 7 nucleotides matching TRBD1. V lost 3 bases, J lost 5 bases, and 4 bases stayed unmatched. In germline, CDR1 is MGHRA, CDR2 YSYEKL. This CDR3 region has 14 residues.